The present T cell receptor beta chain was sequenced within a study of response to subunit inactivated influenza vaccine. The CDR3 runs 16 residues. Unmatched junction bases numbered 10, after V lost 2 bases and J lost 6 bases. Germline CDR1 MDHEN, CDR2 SYDVKM. This clonotype was counted between two and nine times. From the RT-PCR reads, TCRdb called clonotypes with MiXCR, one entry per CDR3 protein. Here the sample spans approximately 530,000 distinct CDR3 sequences, around 8% being singletons. The chain employs TRBV28 and TRBJ2-1, with 7 bases lining up with TRBD1. The sample was PBMCs from blood, taken about 24 months after vaccination. This sequence originates from a man aged 50 to 69 who received an inactivated influenza vaccine. The chain's CDR3 is CASSLPPGQQTNEQFF. For the CDR3, the DNA is TGTGCCAGCAGTTTACCTCCGGGACAGCAGACCAATGAGCAGTTCTTC.